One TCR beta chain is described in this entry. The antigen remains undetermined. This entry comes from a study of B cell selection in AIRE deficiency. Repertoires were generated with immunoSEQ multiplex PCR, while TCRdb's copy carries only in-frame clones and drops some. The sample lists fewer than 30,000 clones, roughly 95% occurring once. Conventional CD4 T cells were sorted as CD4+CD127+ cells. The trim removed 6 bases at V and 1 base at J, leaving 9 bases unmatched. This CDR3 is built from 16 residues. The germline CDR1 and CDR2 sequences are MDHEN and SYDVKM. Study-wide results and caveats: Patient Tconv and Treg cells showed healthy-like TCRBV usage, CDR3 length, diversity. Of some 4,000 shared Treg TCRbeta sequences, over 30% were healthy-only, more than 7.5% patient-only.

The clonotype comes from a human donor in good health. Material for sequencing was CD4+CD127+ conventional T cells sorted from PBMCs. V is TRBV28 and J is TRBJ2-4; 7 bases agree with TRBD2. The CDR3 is CASSSVGGDAKNIQYF. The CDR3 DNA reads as TGTGCCAGCAGCTCTGTGGGGGGGGATGCCAAAAACATTCAGTACTTC.